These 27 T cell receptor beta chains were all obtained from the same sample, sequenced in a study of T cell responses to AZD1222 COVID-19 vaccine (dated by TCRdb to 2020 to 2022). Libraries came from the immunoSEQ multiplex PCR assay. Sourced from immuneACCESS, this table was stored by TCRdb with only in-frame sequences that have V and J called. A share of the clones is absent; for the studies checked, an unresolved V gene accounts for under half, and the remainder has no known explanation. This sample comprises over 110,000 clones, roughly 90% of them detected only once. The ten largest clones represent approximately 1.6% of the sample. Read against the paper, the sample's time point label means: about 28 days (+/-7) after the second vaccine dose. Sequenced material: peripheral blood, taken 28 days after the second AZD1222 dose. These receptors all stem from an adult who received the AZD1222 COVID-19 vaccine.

The CDR3: CARSSDRGGDQPQHF. The CDR3, as DNA: TGTGCCAGAAGCTCGGACAGGGGAGGAGATCAGCCCCAGCATTTT. The V and J genes are TRBV5-3 and TRBJ1-5; 9 bases agree with TRBD1. TRBV5-3 is sorted into the ORF group, with uncertain function. Trimming at V came to 3 bases and at J to 5 bases, leaving 6 bases not matched to a gene. This CDR3 is built from 15 residues.

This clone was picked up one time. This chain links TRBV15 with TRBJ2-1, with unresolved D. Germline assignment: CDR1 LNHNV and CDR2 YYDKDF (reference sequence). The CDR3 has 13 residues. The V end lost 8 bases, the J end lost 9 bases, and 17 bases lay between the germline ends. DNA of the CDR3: TGTGCCACCGAGGCTAGTCCCTCCCCTGAGCAGTTCTTC. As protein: CATEASPSPEQFF.

CDR3 loop: CAWRAGTNQPQHF. The CDR3 region has the DNA TGTGCCTGGAGAGCAGGGACCAATCAGCCCCAGCATTTT. This chain uses TRBV30 with TRBJ1-5; D is possibly TRBD1 (5 bases). Germline CDR1 and CDR2: GTSNPN and SVGIG (reference sequence). Trimming pared 3 bases from V and 3 bases from J, leaving 9 bases between. The CDR3 loop spans 13 amino acids.

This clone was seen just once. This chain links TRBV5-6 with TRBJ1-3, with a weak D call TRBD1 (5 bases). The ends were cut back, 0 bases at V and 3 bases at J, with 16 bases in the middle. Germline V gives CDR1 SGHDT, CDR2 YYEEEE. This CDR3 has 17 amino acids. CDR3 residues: CASSLATQGRRGNTIYF. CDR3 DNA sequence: TGTGCCAGCAGCTTGGCTACCCAGGGTCGGCGTGGAAACACCATATATTTT.

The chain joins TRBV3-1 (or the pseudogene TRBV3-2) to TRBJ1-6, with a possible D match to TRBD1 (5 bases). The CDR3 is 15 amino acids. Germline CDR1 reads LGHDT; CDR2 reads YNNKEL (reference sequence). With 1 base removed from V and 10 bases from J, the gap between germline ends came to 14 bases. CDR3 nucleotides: TGTGCCAGCAGCCAAGGCGCGGGACTTAGGTCACCCCTCCACTTT. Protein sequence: CASSQGAGLRSPLHF.

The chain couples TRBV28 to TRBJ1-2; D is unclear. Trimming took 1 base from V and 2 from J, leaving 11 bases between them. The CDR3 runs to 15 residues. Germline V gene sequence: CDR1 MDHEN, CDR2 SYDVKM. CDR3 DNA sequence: TGTGCCAGCAGTTTATCCGGCAACCACAACTATGGCTACACCTTC. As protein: CASSLSGNHNYGYTF.

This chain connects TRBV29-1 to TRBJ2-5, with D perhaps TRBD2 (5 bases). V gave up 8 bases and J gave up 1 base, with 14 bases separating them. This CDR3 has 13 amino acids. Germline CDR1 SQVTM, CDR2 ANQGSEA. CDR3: CSTRESGQETQYF. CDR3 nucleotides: TGCAGCACGAGAGAAAGCGGCCAAGAGACCCAGTACTTC.

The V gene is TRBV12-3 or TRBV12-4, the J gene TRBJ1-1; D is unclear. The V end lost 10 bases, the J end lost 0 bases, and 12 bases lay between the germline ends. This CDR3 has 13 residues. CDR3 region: CATTYGMNTEAFF. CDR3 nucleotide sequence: TGTGCCACCACGTACGGGATGAACACTGAAGCTTTCTTT.

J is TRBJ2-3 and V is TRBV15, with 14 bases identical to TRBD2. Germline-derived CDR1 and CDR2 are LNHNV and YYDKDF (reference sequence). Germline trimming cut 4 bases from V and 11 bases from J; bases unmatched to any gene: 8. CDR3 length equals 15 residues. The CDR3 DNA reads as TGTGCCACCAGCACGACTAGCGGGGGGGCCTATGAGCAGTATTTT. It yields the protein CATSTTSGGAYEQYF.

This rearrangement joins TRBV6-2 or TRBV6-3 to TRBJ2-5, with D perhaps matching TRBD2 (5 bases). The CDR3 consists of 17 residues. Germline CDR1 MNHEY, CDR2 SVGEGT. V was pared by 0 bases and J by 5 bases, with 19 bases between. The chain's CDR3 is CASSYSSGSPQAETQYF. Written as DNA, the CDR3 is TGTGCCAGCAGTTACTCCTCGGGATCCCCCCAGGCGGAGACCCAGTACTTC.

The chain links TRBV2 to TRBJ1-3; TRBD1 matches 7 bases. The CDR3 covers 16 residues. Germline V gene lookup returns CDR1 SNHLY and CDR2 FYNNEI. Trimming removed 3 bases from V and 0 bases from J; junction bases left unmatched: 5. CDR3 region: CASSEGTVPSGNTIYF. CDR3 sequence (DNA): TGTGCCAGCAGTGAGGGGACAGTCCCCTCTGGAAACACCATATATTTT.

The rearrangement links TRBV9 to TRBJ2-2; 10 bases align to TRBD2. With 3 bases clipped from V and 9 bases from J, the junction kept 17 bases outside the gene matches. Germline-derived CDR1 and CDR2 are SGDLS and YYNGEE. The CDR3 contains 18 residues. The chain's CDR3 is CASSGPGLASNWDRELFF. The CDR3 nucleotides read TGTGCCAGCAGCGGCCCGGGACTAGCGAGTAATTGGGACCGGGAGCTGTTTTTT.

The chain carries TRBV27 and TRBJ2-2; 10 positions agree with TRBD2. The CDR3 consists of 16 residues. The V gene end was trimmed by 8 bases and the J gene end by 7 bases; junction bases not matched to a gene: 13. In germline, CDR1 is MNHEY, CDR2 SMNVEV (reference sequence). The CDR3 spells CASQHGTSVRGGELFF. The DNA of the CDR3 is TGTGCCAGCCAACACGGGACTAGCGTACGGGGCGGGGAGCTGTTTTTT.

The CDR3 sequence is CASSQSTDTQYF. Here the CDR3 DNA reads TGTGCCAGCAGCCAAAGCACAGATACGCAGTATTTT. The chain couples TRBV28 to TRBJ2-3, with no clear D. CDR1 MDHEN and CDR2 SYDVKM come from the germline V gene. Trimming pared 6 bases from V and 0 bases from J, leaving 4 bases between. This CDR3 region has 12 residues.

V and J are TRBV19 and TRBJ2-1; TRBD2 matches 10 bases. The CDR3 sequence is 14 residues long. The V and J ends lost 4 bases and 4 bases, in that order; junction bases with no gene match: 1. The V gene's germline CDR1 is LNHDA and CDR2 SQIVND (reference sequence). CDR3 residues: CASSTSGGYNEQFF. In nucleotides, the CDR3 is TGTGCCAGTAGTACTAGCGGGGGATACAATGAGCAGTTCTTC. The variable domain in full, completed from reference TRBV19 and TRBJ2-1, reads DGGITQSPKYLFRKEGQNVTLSCEQNLNHDAMYWYRQDPGQGLRLIYYSQIVNDFQKGDIAEGYSVSREKKESFPLTVTSAQKNPTAFYLCASSTSGGYNEQFFGPGTRLTVL.

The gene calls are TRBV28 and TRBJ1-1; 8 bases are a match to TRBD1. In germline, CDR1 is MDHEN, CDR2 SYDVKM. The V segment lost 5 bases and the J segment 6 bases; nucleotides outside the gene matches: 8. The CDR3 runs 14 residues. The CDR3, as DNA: TGTGCCAGCAGTGCACCTCAGGGGGCGGCTGAAGCTTTCTTT. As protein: CASSAPQGAAEAFF.

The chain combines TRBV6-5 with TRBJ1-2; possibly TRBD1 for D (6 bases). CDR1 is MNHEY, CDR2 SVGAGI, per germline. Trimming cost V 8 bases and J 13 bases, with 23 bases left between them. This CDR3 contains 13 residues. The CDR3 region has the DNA TGTGCCAGCCGAAGTTGGGACACCACTCCCGGCACCTTC. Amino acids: CASRSWDTTPGTF.

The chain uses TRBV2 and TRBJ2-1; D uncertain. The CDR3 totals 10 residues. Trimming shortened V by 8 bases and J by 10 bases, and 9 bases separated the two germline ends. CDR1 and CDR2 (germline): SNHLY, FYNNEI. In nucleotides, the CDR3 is TGTGCCAGCGTGGCGATAGAGCAGTTCTTC. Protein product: CASVAIEQFF.

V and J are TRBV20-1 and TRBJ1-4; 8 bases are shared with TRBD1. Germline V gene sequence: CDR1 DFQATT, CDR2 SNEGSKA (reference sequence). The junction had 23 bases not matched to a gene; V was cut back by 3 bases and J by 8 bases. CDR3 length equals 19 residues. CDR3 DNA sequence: TGCAGTGCTAGTGGTTTGGACAGGGCGCGGATTGGGGGTATGGAAAAACTGTTTTTT. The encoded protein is CSASGLDRARIGGMEKLFF.

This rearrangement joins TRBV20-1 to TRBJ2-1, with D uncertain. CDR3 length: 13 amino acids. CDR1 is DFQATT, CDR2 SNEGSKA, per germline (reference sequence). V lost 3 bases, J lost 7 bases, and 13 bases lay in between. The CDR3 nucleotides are TGCAGTGCTAGTTCAAGTGGCCGGAATGAGCAGTTCTTC. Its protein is CSASSSGRNEQFF.

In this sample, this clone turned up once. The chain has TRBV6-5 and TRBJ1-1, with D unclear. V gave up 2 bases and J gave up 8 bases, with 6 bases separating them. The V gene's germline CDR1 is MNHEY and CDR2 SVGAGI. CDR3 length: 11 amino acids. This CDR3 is CASSYLREAFF. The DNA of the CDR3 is TGTGCCAGCAGTTACCTCCGGGAAGCTTTCTTT.

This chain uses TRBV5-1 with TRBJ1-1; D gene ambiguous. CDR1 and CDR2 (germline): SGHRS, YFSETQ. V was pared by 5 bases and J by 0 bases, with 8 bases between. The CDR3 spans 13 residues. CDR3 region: CASRTMMNTEAFF. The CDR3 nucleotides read TGCGCCAGCAGGACTATGATGAACACTGAAGCTTTCTTT.

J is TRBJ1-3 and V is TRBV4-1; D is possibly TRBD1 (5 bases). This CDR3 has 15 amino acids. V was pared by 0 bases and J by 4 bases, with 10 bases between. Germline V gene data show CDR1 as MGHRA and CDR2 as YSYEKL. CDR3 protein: CASSQDEGQGNTIYF. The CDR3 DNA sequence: TGCGCCAGCAGCCAAGATGAAGGACAAGGAAACACCATATATTTT.

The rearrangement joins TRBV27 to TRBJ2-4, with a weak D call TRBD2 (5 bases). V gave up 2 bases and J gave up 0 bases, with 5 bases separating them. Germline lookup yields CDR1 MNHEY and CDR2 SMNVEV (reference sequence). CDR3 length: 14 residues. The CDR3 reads CASSLEGAKNIQYF. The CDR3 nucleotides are TGTGCCAGCAGTTTAGAGGGAGCCAAAAACATTCAGTACTTC.

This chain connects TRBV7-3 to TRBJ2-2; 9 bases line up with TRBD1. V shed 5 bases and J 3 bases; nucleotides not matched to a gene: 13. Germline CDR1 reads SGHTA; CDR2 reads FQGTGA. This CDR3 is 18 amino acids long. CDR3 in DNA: TGTGCCAGCAGCACCCAAACGGGGCGGACAGGGGACACCGGGGAGCTGTTTTTT. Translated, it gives CASSTQTGRTGDTGELFF.

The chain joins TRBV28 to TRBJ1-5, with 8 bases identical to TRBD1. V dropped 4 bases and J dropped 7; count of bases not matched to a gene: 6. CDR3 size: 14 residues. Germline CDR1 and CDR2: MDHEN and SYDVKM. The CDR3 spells CASSSSTGVQPQHF. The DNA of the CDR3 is TGTGCCAGCAGTTCGTCGACAGGGGTCCAGCCCCAGCATTTT.

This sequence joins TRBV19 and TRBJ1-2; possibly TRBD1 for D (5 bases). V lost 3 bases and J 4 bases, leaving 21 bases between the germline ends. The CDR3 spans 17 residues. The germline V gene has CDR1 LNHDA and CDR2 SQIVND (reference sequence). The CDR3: CASSIKATGTLTYGYTF. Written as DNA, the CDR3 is TGTGCCAGTAGTATTAAAGCGACCGGGACCCTAACCTATGGCTACACCTTC.